The 24 T cell receptor beta chains below come from one sample, sequenced in a study of breast tumors, draining lymph nodes, adjacent tissues. TCRdb re-called the multiplex PCR reads through MiXCR, storing one row per CDR3 protein. Seen here are over 10,000 distinct CDR3 sequences, 62% observed once, and the top ten hold approximately 49%. Sequenced material: tumor-adjacent breast tissue. These receptors were obtained from a female donor with breast cancer. Some clones in this sample may be carry-over from other donors' samples.

This rearrangement joins TRBV6-1 to TRBJ2-1; tentative D call: TRBD1 (5 bases). V was trimmed by 4 bases and J by 12 bases, leaving 10 bases between them. The CDR3 runs 11 residues. The germline CDR1 and CDR2 sequences are MNHNS and SASEGT. The CDR3 spells CASSGTIAQFF. CDR3 DNA: TGTGCCAGCAGTGGGACAATTGCGCAGTTCTTC.

This clonotype is medium-sized within its sample. This chain links TRBV29-1 with TRBJ1-2; no clear D. From germline, CDR1 is SQVTM and CDR2 ANQGSEA. The CDR3 is made up of 13 amino acids. V was trimmed by 5 bases and J by 3 bases, leaving 13 bases between them. CDR3 nucleotide sequence: TGCAGCGTTCGGGGAGTATCGGACTATGGCTACACCTTC. Translated, it gives CSVRGVSDYGYTF.

This clonotype was seen more than once but under ten times. The V and J genes are TRBV5-1 and TRBJ2-3; no reliable D call. Per germline, CDR1 SGHRS and CDR2 YFSETQ. V lost 0 bases to trimming and J lost 6 bases, with 5 bases between them. This CDR3 is 12 amino acids long. CDR3 amino acids: CASSLEGDTQYF. The DNA for the CDR3 is TGCGCCAGCAGCTTGGAAGGGGATACGCAGTATTTT.

The genes are TRBV9 and TRBJ2-1; 9 bases map to TRBD1. Losses at the gene ends were 2 bases for V and 4 bases for J; bases not matched to a gene: 4. This CDR3 region has 15 residues. Germline V gives CDR1 SGDLS, CDR2 YYNGEE. The CDR3 loop is CASSVGQGTYNEQFF. The CDR3 bases are TGTGCCAGCAGCGTTGGACAGGGGACTTACAATGAGCAGTTCTTC.

CDR3 in amino acids: CASSGQNFYGYTF. The CDR3 DNA reads as TGCGCCAGCAGTGGACAGAACTTCTATGGCTACACCTTC. The V gene is TRBV10-1, the J gene TRBJ1-2; tentative D call: TRBD1 (5 bases). Per the germline V gene, CDR1 is WNHNN and CDR2 is SYGVQD (reference sequence). V lost 4 bases to trimming and J lost 4 bases, with 10 bases between them. The CDR3 runs to 13 residues.

J is TRBJ2-7 and V is TRBV20-1; possible D gene TRBD2, 5 bases. This CDR3 comprises 12 residues. V lost 7 bases and J 0 bases, leaving 10 bases between the germline ends. Per the germline V gene, CDR1 is DFQATT and CDR2 is SNEGSKA (reference sequence). The CDR3 loop reads CSVGSPSYEQYF. The CDR3, as DNA: TGCAGTGTTGGGAGCCCCTCCTACGAGCAGTACTTC.

The chain joins TRBV7-9 to TRBJ1-4; D may be TRBD1 (5 bases). V gave up 4 bases and J gave up 8 bases, with 17 bases separating them. Germline V lookup: CDR1 SEHNR, CDR2 FQNEAQ (reference sequence). The CDR3 spans 15 residues. The CDR3 loop is CASSSREGSWEKLFF. CDR3 nucleotides: TGTGCCAGCAGCTCTAGGGAGGGGTCGTGGGAAAAACTGTTTTTT.

This clonotype was detected many times. The CDR3 loop reads CASSPTTTLSQFF. CDR3 DNA: TGTGCCAGCAGCCCTACGACGACCCTTTCTCAGTTCTTC. This rearrangement joins TRBV3-1 to TRBJ2-1; unclear D gene. Germline V gene lookup returns CDR1 LGHDT and CDR2 YNNKEL (reference sequence). This CDR3 comprises 13 residues. Trimming left V 4 bases short and J 13 bases short, with 17 bases between.

The chain carries TRBV24-1 and TRBJ1-2; the D is unclear. The CDR3 covers 13 residues. The germline CDR1 and CDR2 sequences are KGHDR and SFDVKD. V lost 7 bases and J lost 2, with 10 bases in between. In DNA, the CDR3 is TGTGCCACCAGATCCAGGACCAACTATGGCTACACCTTC. This encodes CATRSRTNYGYTF.

This clonotype was counted at least ten times. V is TRBV25-1 and J is TRBJ2-6; 7 bases align to TRBD1. Germline lookup yields CDR1 MGHDK and CDR2 SYGVNS. There are 18 residues in the CDR3. The trim removed 6 bases at V and 2 bases at J, leaving 13 bases unmatched. The CDR3 coding sequence is TGTGCCAGCAGCACCCCCGACAGGGCCGCCGCTGGGGCCAACGTCCTGACTTTC. Protein product: CASSTPDRAAAGANVLTF.

The chain recombines TRBV29-1 with TRBJ1-4, with a possible D match to TRBD1 (5 bases). The germline V and J ends were trimmed by 7 bases and 5 bases, with 17 bases remaining between them. CDR1 and CDR2 (germline): SQVTM, ANQGSEA. The CDR3 spans 14 residues. The CDR3 DNA sequence: TGCAGCGCTACTTCAGGGATAGGGAATGAAAAACTGTTTTTT. It translates to CSATSGIGNEKLFF.

J is TRBJ2-1 and V is TRBV24-1; D remains ambiguous. This CDR3 is 13 amino acids long. The V and J ends lost 2 bases and 9 bases respectively, with 10 bases between them. The germline CDR1 and CDR2 sequences are KGHDR and SFDVKD. CDR3 residues: CATSDSWAPEQFF. The CDR3 DNA reads as TGTGCCACCAGTGATTCCTGGGCTCCTGAGCAGTTCTTC.

The CDR3 protein is CASKSPGELFF. The CDR3 DNA follows: TGTGCCAGCAAATCTCCCGGGGAGCTGTTTTTT. V usage is TRBV7-9 and J usage is TRBJ2-2, with D unresolved. CDR3 length: 11 residues. Germline V gives CDR1 SEHNR, CDR2 FQNEAQ (reference sequence). V shed 7 bases and J shed 6 bases, with 6 bases lying between them.

For the CDR3, the DNA is TGTGCCATCAGTGATCGGGGTTCTTACGAGCAGTACTTC. This codes for CAISDRGSYEQYF. This rearrangement joins TRBV10-3 to TRBJ2-7, with D perhaps TRBD2 (5 bases). The V end lost 3 bases, the J end lost 4 bases, and 10 bases lay between the germline ends. The CDR3 spans 13 residues. Germline V gives CDR1 ENHRY, CDR2 SYGVKD.

The chain links TRBV11-2 to TRBJ2-2, with a possible D match to TRBD1 (6 bases). The CDR3 consists of 14 residues. Trimming took off 4 bases at V and 5 bases at J, with 11 bases between the two ends. Germline CDR1 reads SGHAT; CDR2 reads FQNNGV. The DNA of the CDR3 is TGTGCCAGCAGCTCAGGGGAAAGGACCGGGGAGCTGTTTTTT. It translates to CASSSGERTGELFF.

The V call is TRBV7-2, the J call TRBJ1-5; the D gene is possibly TRBD1 (6 bases). With 3 bases removed from V and 8 bases from J, the gap between germline ends came to 14 bases. Germline CDR1 and CDR2: SGHTA and FQGNSA. There are 14 residues in the CDR3. The CDR3 reads CASSFTGFIEPQHF. The CDR3 nucleotides are TGTGCCAGCAGCTTCACAGGGTTCATTGAGCCCCAGCATTTT.

This clonotype was observed at least ten times. One end of the junction is discordant with germline, which a read error may explain. This chain links TRBV5-4 with TRBJ1-4; 9 bases match TRBD1. The CDR3 covers 15 residues. Germline V gene data show CDR1 as SGHNT and CDR2 as YYREEE (reference sequence). DNA of the CDR3: TGTGCCGGCAGCGAGAACAGGGGGCTGAATGAAAAACTGTTTTTT. This codes for CAGSENRGLNEKLFF.

This clonotype has at least ten counts. The chain recombines TRBV6-4 with TRBJ1-1; 7 nucleotides agree with TRBD1. Germline V gene data show CDR1 as MRHNA and CDR2 as SNTAGT. With V trimmed by 4 bases and J by 1 base, 9 bases remained unmatched. The CDR3 runs 16 residues. The CDR3 sequence is CASSVRQGRGNTEAFF. CDR3 nucleotide sequence: TGTGCCAGCAGTGTACGACAGGGAAGGGGGAACACTGAAGCTTTCTTT.

There are many counts of this clonotype. The rearrangement links TRBV5-1 to TRBJ1-2; D is unclear. The CDR3 length is 14 residues. The V end was cut by 4 bases, the J end by 5 bases, with 15 bases between. The germline gives CDR1 SGHRS, CDR2 YFSETQ. The DNA for the CDR3 is TGCGCCAGCAGCCAGACACCGACCACTTATGGCTACACCTTC. It yields the protein CASSQTPTTYGYTF.

This sequence joins TRBV25-1 and TRBJ2-3; no definite D call. Germline V CDR1 and CDR2: MGHDK, SYGVNS. Trimming took off 2 bases at V and 4 bases at J, with 7 bases between the two ends. CDR3 length equals 13 residues. The CDR3 DNA reads as TGTGCCAGCAGTGAAAATAACCCAGATACGCAGTATTTT. This sequence encodes CASSENNPDTQYF.

The chain has TRBV2 and TRBJ2-7; tentatively, D is TRBD1 (6 bases). CDR3 length equals 12 residues. With 6 bases removed from V and 2 bases from J, the gap between germline ends came to 8 bases. CDR1 and CDR2 (germline): SNHLY, FYNNEI. CDR3: CASRTGTYEQYF. For the CDR3, the DNA is TGTGCCAGCAGGACAGGCACCTACGAGCAGTACTTC.

This rearrangement joins TRBV5-1 to TRBJ1-4; D perhaps matches TRBD1 (6 bases). Deletions cut 3 bases from V and 6 bases from J, with 18 bases between. CDR1 SGHRS and CDR2 YFSETQ come from the germline V gene. The CDR3 consists of 16 residues. The chain's CDR3 is CASSSDTGMSYEKLFF. For the CDR3, the DNA is TGCGCCAGCAGCTCCGATACAGGGATGAGTTATGAAAAACTGTTTTTT.

This rearrangement joins TRBV20-1 to TRBJ1-6; D is ambiguous. Germline V lookup: CDR1 DFQATT, CDR2 SNEGSKA (reference sequence). Trimming stripped 6 bases from V and 6 bases from J, with 15 bases between. This CDR3 has 14 amino acids. The DNA of the CDR3 is TGCAGTGCCCTCAAGGGTGGGCTTAATTCACCCCTCCACTTT. This gives the protein CSALKGGLNSPLHF.

The V and J genes are TRBV12-3 or TRBV12-4 and TRBJ1-2; 10 bases are a match to TRBD1. The CDR3 is 13 residues long. V gave up 8 bases and J gave up 7 bases; unmatched junction bases: 7. CDR3 bases: TGTGCCAGCCCGGGACAGGGGAGAAGTGGCTACACCTTC. It encodes CASPGQGRSGYTF.